Sequencing of this T cell receptor (beta chain) was carried out in a study of shared clonotypes between healthy human individuals. On this clone itself: The same CDR3 arises from other DNA sequences in this sample as well.

Everyone who donated was a Caucasian adult who lived in Nashville, Tennessee. Sequencing was performed with immunoSEQ multiplex PCR; in TCRdb, only in-frame clones are kept and a portion is missing. The profile shows some 1.4 million clones, over 95% of them singletons. With 4 bases clipped from V and 5 bases from J, the junction kept 2 bases outside the gene matches. Germline V gives CDR1 SGHNT, CDR2 YYREEE (reference sequence). The CDR3 is made up of 15 amino acids. Sample: naive CD4+ T cells sorted from blood. The subset is: CD45RA+ positively selected. The V call is TRBV5-4, the J call TRBJ2-3; 15 bases match TRBD2. This TCR derives from a young man in good health. DNA of the CDR3: TGTGCCAGCAGCCTGGGACTAGCGGGAGGAGATACGCAGTATTTT. Its protein is CASSLGLAGGDTQYF.